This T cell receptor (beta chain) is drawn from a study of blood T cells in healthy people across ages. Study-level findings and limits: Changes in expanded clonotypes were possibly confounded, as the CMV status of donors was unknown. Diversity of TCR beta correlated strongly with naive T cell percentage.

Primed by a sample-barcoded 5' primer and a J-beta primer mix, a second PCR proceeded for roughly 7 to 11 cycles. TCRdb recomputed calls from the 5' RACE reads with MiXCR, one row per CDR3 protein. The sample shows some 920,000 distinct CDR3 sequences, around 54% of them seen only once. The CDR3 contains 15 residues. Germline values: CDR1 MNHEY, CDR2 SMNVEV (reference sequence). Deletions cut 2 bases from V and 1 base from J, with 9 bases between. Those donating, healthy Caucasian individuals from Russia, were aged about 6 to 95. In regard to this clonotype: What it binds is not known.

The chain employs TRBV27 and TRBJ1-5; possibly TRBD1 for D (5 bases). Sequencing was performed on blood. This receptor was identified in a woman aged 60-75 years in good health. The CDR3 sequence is CASSLRGMSNQPQHF. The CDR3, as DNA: TGTGCCAGCAGTTTAAGGGGTATGAGCAATCAGCCCCAGCATTTT.